This entry features one TCR beta chain sequence. Amplified TCR beta CDR3 regions were obtained using RNA transcripts as template. After a first-round RT-PCR with HTBI primers, a second-round multiplex PCR was run. TCRdb used MiXCR to reprocess the multiplex PCR reads, holding one entry per CDR3 protein. The sample consists of roughly 1.1 million distinct CDR3 sequences, about 40% of them appearing once. With V trimmed by 2 bases and J by 6 bases, 14 bases remained unmatched. CDR3 length equals 17 residues. Germline V gene data show CDR1 as DFQATT and CDR2 as SNEGSKA (reference sequence). This sample is part of a study of Graves' ophthalmopathy and Graves' hyperthyroidism.

The sample was peripheral blood or thyroid tissue (not recorded which). This rearrangement joins TRBV20-1 to TRBJ2-2; 8 positions agree with TRBD2. The clonotype comes from an adult man with Graves' hyperthyroidism. The CDR3 protein is CSARKWGRSAGAGELFF. CDR3 bases: TGCAGTGCTAGAAAGTGGGGACGATCAGCGGGGGCCGGGGAGCTGTTTTTT.